Reported below is one T cell receptor (beta chain). The antigen it recognizes is unknown. Base qualities are missing; no much larger clone stands one base away. In the prospective study, participants were roughly 18 to 95 years old, resided in about two dozen geographic areas of the United States, and were enrolled through a virtual design. Cohort assignment in the prospective study relied on participant-reported clinical history from a screening survey and a study questionnaire. Recovered participants in ImmuneRACE Cohort 3 were defined as having two consecutive negative NP/OP PCR tests, clearance from a healthcare professional, or resolution of symptoms. In the prospective study, whole blood, serum and a nasopharyngeal or oropharyngeal swab were collected from each participant by mobile phlebotomists. Additional blood draws and questionnaires over a roughly two-month period could optionally be provided by prospective study participants. Prospective study blood samples were shipped either frozen or at room temperature before DNA extraction.

This record comes from a study of blood T cell repertoires in COVID-19 (dated by TCRdb to 2019 to 2021). About the investigation overall: The collaborator samples originated in the United States, Italy and Spain and spanned the acute and convalescent phases of COVID-19. The prospective study material was composed of cDNA or gDNA derived from T cells, B-cell-depleted T cells, or PBMCs. The dataset comprised deeply sampled blood TCRbeta repertoires from subjects exposed to, actively infected with, or recovered from COVID-19. The repertoires were released in a freely available public database meant as a resource for research on the immune response to SARS-CoV-2. Samples came from the ongoing ImmuneRACE study (first 160 participants) plus 1,254 subjects from 6 global collaborators. Sample metadata almost always included a de-identified subject ID, COVID-19 status, age in years and sex. Where HLA class I and class II types were available, the types were taken from metadata supplied by the sample provider, not from assay-based typing.

Results and caveats for the whole study, not just this receptor: How much clinical and demographic metadata was included differed by source and by participant, and the metadata was provided uncurated.

The immunoSEQ Assay, a bias-controlled multiplex PCR, was used to amplify TCRbeta CDR3 regions from genomic DNA. As for the original processing: Within the assay, amplification of reference gene primers was used to estimate how many nucleated cells each sample contained. To quantify the absolute abundance of each unique TCRbeta CDR3 rearrangement, sequence reads were collapsed and filtered. For each sample, productive Simpson clonality was calculated as the square root of Simpson's diversity index over productive rearrangements. In TCRdb, the immuneACCESS table is reduced to in-frame sequences with V and J assigned. These tables do not hold every clone; where another copy was compared, an unresolved V gene accounts for under half, and the others remain unexplained. That table is the source of V, J and clone size, and D and trimming were worked out from the DNA. This sample lists roughly 200,000 clones; about 85% were detected once. The top ten clonotypes cover around 2.1% of the sample.

The sequenced sample was PBMCs or T cells enriched from blood (not recorded which). The sequence was collected from a woman in her twenties or thirties who had recovered from COVID-19.

The sequence in DNA is TGTGCCAGCAGCTTAAGTTTGTCAGGGCTTGGCTACACCTTC. This translates into CASSLSLSGLGYTF. The rearranged segments are TRBV7-2 and TRBJ1-2, with a weak D call of TRBD1 (5 bases match). According to the germline V gene, CDR1 reads SGHTA and CDR2 reads FQGNSA. The CDR3 sequence holds 14 residues, the cysteine and phenylalanine included. Only the CDR3 DNA stays, 42 bases, in frame from base 1. A distance of 14 bases separates the germline ends of V and J, which lose 2 bases and 7 bases respectively.